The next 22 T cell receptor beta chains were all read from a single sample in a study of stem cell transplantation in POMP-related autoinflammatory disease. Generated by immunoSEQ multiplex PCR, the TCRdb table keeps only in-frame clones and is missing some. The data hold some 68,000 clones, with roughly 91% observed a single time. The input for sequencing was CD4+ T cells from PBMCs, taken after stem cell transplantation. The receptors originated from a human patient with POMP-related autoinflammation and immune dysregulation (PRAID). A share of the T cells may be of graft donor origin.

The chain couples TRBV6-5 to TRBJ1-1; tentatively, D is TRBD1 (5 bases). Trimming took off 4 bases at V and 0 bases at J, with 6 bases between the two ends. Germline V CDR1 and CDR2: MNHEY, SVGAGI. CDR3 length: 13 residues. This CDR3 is CASSLTVNTEAFF. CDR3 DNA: TGTGCCAGCAGTTTGACAGTGAACACTGAAGCTTTCTTT.

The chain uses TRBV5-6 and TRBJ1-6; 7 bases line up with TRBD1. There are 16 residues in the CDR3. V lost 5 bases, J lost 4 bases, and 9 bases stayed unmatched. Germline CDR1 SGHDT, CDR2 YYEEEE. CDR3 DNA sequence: TGTGCCAGCAGATCAACCCTGACAGGGTATAATTCACCCCTCCACTTT. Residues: CASRSTLTGYNSPLHF.

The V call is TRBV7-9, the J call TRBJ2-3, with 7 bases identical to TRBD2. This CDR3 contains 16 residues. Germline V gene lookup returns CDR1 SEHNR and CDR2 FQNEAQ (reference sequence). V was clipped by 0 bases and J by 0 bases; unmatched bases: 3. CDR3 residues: CASSLAGGGSTDTQYF. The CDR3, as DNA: TGTGCCAGCAGCTTAGCCGGCGGGGGAAGCACAGATACGCAGTATTTT.

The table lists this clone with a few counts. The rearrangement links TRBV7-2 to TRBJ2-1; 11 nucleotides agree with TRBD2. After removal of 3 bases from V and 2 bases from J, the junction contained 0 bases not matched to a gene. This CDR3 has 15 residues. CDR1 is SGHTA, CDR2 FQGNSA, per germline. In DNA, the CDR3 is TGTGCCAGCAGCTTTAGCGGGAGGGCCTACAATGAGCAGTTCTTC. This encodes CASSFSGRAYNEQFF.

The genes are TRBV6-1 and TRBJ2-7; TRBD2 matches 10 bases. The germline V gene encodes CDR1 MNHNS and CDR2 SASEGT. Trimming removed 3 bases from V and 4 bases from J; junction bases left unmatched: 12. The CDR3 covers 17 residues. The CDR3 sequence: CASSERGLAGDGYEQYF. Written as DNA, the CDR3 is TGTGCCAGCAGTGAGAGGGGGCTAGCGGGAGATGGGTACGAGCAGTACTTC.

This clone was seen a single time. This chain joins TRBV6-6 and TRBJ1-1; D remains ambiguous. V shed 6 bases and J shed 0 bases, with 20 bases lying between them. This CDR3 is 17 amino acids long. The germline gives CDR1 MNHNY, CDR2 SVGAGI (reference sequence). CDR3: CASSRSDGGSMNTEAFF. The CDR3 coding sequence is TGTGCCAGCAGCCGATCCGATGGAGGGTCAATGAACACTGAAGCTTTCTTT.

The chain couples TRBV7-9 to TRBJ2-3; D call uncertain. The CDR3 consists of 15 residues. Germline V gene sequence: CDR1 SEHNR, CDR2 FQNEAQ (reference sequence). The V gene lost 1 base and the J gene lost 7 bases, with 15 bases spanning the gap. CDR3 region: CASSLEPVSLYTQYF. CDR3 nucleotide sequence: TGTGCCAGCAGCTTAGAACCGGTCAGTTTGTATACGCAGTATTTT.

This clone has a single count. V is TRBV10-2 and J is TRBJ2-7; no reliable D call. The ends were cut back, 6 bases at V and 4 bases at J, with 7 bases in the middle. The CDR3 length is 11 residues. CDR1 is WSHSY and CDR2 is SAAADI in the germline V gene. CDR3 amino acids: CASSSSYEQYF. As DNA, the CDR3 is TGCGCCAGCAGCAGCAGTTACGAGCAGTACTTC.

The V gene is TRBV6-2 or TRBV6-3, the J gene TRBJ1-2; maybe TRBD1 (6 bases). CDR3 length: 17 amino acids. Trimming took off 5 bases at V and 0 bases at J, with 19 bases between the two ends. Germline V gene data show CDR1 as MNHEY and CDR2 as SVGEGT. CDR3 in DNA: TGTGCCAGCAGTCCACTTAGGGACATCCGAGCTAACTATGGCTACACCTTC. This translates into CASSPLRDIRANYGYTF.

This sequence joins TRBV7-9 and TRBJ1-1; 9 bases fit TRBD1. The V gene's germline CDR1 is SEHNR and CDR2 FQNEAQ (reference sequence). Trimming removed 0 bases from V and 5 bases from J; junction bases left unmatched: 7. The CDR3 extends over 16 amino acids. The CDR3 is CASSLAGTGRGTEAFF. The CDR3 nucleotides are TGTGCCAGCAGCTTAGCGGGGACAGGGCGGGGGACTGAAGCTTTCTTT. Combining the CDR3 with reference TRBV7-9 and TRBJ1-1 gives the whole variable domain DTGVSQNPRHKITKRGQNVTFRCDPISEHNRLYWYRQTLGQGPEFLTYFQNEAQLEKSRLLSDRFSAERPKGSFSTLEIQRTEQGDSAMYLCASSLAGTGRGTEAFFGQGTRLTVV.

The CDR3 DNA sequence: TGCGCCAGCAGCCCGTGGGGCCCCCAAGAGACCCAGTACTTC. Its translation: CASSPWGPQETQYF. This chain uses TRBV5-1 with TRBJ2-5; TRBD1 is a possible D gene (5 bases). Germline V lookup: CDR1 SGHRS, CDR2 YFSETQ. The CDR3 loop spans 14 amino acids. Trimming pared 4 bases from V and 1 base from J, leaving 11 bases between.

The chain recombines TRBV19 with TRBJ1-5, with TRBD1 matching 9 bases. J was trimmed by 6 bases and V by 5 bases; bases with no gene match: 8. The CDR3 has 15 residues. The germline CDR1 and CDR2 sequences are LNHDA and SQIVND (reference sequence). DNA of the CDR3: TGTGCCAGTAGTCTCCGGGACAGGGCCATTCAGCCCCAGCATTTT. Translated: CASSLRDRAIQPQHF.

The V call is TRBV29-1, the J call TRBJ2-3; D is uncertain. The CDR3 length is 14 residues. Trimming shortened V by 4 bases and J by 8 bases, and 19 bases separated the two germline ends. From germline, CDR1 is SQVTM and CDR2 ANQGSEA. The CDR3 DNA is TGCAGCGTTGTTTTACGTCTTCAGGAAGGTACGCAGTATTTT. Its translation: CSVVLRLQEGTQYF.

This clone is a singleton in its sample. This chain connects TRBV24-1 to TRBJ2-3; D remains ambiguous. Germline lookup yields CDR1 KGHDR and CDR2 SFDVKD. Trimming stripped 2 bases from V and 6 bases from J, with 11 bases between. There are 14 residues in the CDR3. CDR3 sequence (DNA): TGTGCCACCAGTGATTCAGAACAGACGGATACGCAGTATTTT. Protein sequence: CATSDSEQTDTQYF.

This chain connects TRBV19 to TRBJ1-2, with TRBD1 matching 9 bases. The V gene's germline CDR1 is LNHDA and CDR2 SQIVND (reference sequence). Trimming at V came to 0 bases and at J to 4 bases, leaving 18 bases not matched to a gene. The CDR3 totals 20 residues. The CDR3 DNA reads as TGTGCCAGTAGTATAGATTGGAGGACAGGGGATCCCCAGCTTGGCTATGGCTACACCTTC. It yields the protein CASSIDWRTGDPQLGYGYTF.

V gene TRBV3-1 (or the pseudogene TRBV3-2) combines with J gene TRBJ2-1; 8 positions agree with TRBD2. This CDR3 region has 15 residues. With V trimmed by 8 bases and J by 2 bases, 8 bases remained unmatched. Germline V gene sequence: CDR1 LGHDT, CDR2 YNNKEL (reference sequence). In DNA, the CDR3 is TGTGCCAGCGGGTCAGCGGGAGAGGCCTACAATGAGCAGTTCTTC. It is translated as CASGSAGEAYNEQFF.

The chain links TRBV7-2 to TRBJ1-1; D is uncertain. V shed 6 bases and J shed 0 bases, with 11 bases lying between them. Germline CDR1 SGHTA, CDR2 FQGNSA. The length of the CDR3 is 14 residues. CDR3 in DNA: TGTGCCAGCAGGAAAGGGCCACTGAACACTGAAGCTTTCTTT. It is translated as CASRKGPLNTEAFF.

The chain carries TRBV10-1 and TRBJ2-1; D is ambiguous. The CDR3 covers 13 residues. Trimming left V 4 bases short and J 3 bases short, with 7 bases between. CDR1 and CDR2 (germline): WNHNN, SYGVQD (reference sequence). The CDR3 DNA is TGCGCCAGCAGTGTTGACGGCTACAATGAGCAGTTCTTC. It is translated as CASSVDGYNEQFF.

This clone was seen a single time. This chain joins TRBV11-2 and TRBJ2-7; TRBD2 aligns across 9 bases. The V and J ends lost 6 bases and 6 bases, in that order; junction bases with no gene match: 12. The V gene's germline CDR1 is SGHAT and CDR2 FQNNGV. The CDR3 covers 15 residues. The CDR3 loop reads CASSPLTGLASEQYF. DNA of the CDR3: TGTGCCAGCAGTCCCTTAACGGGACTAGCTTCCGAGCAGTACTTC.

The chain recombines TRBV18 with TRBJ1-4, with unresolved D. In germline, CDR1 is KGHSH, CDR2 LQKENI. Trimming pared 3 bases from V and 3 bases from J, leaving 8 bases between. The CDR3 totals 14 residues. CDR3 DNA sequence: TGTGCCAGCTCACCGACCGGGGCTAATGAAAAACTGTTTTTT. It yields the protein CASSPTGANEKLFF.

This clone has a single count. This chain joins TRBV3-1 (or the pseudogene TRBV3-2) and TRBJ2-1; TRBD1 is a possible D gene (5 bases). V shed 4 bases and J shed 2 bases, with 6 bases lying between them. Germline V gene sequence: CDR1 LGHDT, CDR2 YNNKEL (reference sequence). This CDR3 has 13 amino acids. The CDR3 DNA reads TGTGCCAGCAGCCGACAGACCTACAATGAGCAGTTCTTC. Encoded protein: CASSRQTYNEQFF.

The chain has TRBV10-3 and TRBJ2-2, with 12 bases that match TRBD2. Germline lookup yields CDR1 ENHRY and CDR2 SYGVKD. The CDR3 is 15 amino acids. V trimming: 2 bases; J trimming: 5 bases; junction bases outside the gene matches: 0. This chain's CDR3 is CAISEGLAGTGELFF. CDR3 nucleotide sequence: TGTGCCATCAGTGAGGGACTAGCGGGAACCGGGGAGCTGTTTTTT.